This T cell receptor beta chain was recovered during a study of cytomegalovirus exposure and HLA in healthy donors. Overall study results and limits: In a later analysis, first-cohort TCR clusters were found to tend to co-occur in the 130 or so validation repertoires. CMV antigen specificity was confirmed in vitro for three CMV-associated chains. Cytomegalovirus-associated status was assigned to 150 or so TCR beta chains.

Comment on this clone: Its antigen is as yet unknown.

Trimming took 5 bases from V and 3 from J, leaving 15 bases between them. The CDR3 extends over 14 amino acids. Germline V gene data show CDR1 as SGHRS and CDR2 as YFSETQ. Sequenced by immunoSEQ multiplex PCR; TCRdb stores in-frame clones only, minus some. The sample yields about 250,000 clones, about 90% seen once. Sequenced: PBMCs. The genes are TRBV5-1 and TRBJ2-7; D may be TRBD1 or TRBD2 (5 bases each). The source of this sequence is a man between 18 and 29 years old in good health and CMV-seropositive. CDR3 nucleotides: TGCGCCAGCAGAGGCAGCACAGGAGGCTACGAGCAGTACTTC. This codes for CASRGSTGGYEQYF. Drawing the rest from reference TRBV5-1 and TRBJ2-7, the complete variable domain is KAGVTQTPRYLIKTRGQQVTLSCSPISGHRSVSWYQQTPGQGLQFLFEYFSETQRNKGNFPGRFSGRQFSNSRSEMNVSTLELGDSALYLCASRGSTGGYEQYFGPGTRLTVT.